This T cell receptor (beta chain) comes out of a study of T cell responses to AZD1222 COVID-19 vaccine. The repertoire was sequenced with immunoSEQ multiplex PCR; TCRdb's copy has only in-frame clones and lacks some. The table includes 65,000 to 80,000 clones, roughly 87% detected once. V shed 1 base and J shed 5 bases, with 10 bases lying between them. The CDR3 extends over 14 amino acids. Germline V gene data show CDR1 as SGHRS and CDR2 as YFSETQ. General study findings and limits: Just six AZD1222 recipients were seropositive at baseline. Repertoires in all cases were sampled only once the peak T cell response had passed.

As regards this clone: Its antigen remains unknown.

This chain connects TRBV5-1 to TRBJ1-3, with D possibly TRBD1 on 5 matching bases. The TCR comes from an adult in good health. Here the sequenced sample was peripheral blood, taken on day 0 of AZD1222 vaccination. The CDR3 nucleotides are TGCGCCAGCAGCTTGAATCAGGGAAGAAACACCATATATTTT. Translating it yields CASSLNQGRNTIYF.